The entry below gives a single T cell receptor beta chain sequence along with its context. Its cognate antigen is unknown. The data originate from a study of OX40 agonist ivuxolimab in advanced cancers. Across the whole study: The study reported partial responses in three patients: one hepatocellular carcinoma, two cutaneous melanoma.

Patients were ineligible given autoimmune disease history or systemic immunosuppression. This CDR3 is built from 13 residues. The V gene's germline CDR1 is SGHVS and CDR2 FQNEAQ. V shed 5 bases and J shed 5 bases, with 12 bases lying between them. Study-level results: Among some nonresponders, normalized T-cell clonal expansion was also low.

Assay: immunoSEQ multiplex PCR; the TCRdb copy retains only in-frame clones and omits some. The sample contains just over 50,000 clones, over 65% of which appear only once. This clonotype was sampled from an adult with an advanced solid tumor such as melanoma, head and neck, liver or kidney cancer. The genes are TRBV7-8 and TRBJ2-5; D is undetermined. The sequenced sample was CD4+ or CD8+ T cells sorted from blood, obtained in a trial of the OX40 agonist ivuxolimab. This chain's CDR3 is CASSIGFGETQYF. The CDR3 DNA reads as TGTGCCAGCAGCATAGGTTTTGGGGAGACCCAGTACTTC.